This is a list of T cell receptor beta chains from one sample in a study of siplizumab effects on memory and regulatory T cells. Sequencing used immunoSEQ multiplex PCR; TCRdb keeps in-frame clones, though not all of them. The sample has tens of thousands of clones, around 92% seen once; the top ten hold less than 0.3%. The sequencing sample was made of naive CD4+ T cells sorted from blood. All receptors derive from a human donor in good health. The CDR3 runs from the conserved cysteine through the conserved F or W. Each record gives: D gene, clone size, V gene, J gene, CDR3 DNA, CDR3 protein. A D gene is named only where the DNA matches it firmly. Size is omitted from some rows. Given values are once, few, many or a class for expanded clones.

>.|.|TRBV21-1|TRBJ2-6
TGTGCCAGCAGCAGGACGGACGACAGGGCGTACTCTGGGGCCAACGTCCTGACTTTC
CASSRTDDRAYSGANVLTF
>.|few|TRBV15|TRBJ2-7
TGTGCCACCAGCAGAGAGGGCCAGCCGTCCTACGAGCAGTACTTC
CATSREGQPSYEQYF
>.|.|TRBV30|TRBJ2-1
TGTACCTGGAGTGTTCGGCAAAGGCGACATGAGCAGTTCTTC
CTWSVRQRRHEQFF
>.|.|TRBV5-1|TRBJ2-2
TGCGCCAGGGACGTTTTCGGGGGAGAGGGCACCGGGGAGCTGTTTTTT
CARDVFGGEGTGELFF
>.|.|TRBV7-3|TRBJ1-2
TGTGCCAGCAGCTTAACTGCAGGACCCCGATCTTCCTATGGCTACACCTTC
CASSLTAGPRSSYGYTF
>.|.|TRBV6-5|TRBJ1-5
TGTGCCAGCAGTTCATGGGGTATTGGGAAATGGCCCCAGCATTTT
CASSSWGIGKWPQHF
>.|.|TRBV11-3|TRBJ2-5
TGTGCCAGCAGCTTACGGCAGGGGCAGAGAGAGACCCAGTACTTC
CASSLRQGQRETQYF
>.|.|TRBV5-1|TRBJ2-3
TGCGCCAGCAGGGATTGGCCTCGGGGGGCGGATACGCAGTATTTT
CASRDWPRGADTQYF
>TRBD1|.|TRBV5-1|TRBJ2-2
TGCGCCAGCAGCGACAGGGGTTTTAACACCGGGGAGCTGTTTTTT
CASSDRGFNTGELFF
>.|once|TRBV7-9|TRBJ2-3
TGTGCCAGCAGCCTACTAAGGCCTGCTAGCACAGATACGCAGTATTTT
CASSLLRPASTDTQYF
>.|.|TRBV6-5|TRBJ2-7
TGTGCCAGCAGCCGACTACCCCCTCCCAACGAGCAGTACTTC
CASSRLPPPNEQYF
>.|.|TRBV10-3|TRBJ1-5
TGTGCCATCAGTGAGGCGGGGAATCAGCCCCAGCATTTT
CAISEAGNQPQHF
>.|.|TRBV27|TRBJ2-2
TGTGCCAGCAGAAAGCCCGGACAGGCAGGAGGGACCGGGGAGCTGTTTTTT
CASRKPGQAGGTGELFF
>TRBD1|.|TRBV6-6|TRBJ1-5
TGTGCCAGCAGTACAGGGGACGGCCAGCCCCAGCATTTT
CASSTGDGQPQHF
>.|once|TRBV21-1|TRBJ1-4
TGTGCCAGCAGCAAAGAAAGGGACGCAACTAATGAAAAACTGTTTTTT
CASSKERDATNEKLFF
>.|.|TRBV2|TRBJ2-3
TGTGCCAGCAAAAGGAATAGGGCAGATACGCAGTATTTT
CASKRNRADTQYF
>.|.|TRBV9|TRBJ1-2
TGTGCCAGCACCCGATCACCACAGGGACCCTATGGCTACACCTTC
CASTRSPQGPYGYTF
>TRBD1|.|TRBV11-2|TRBJ1-1
TGTGCCAGCTCCGGGACAGGACGGACTGAAGCTTTCTTT
CASSGTGRTEAFF
>.|.|TRBV6-4|TRBJ1-6
TGTGCCAGCAGTGATGGGCTCTCCTATAATTCACCCCTCCACTTT
CASSDGLSYNSPLHF